One sample yielded the 16 T cell receptor beta chains listed below, sequenced in a study of cytomegalovirus exposure and HLA in healthy donors. The PCR ran on 60 Vbeta and 13 Jbeta primers. Clones were sequenced by immunoSEQ multiplex PCR, and TCRdb holds only the in-frame ones, with some missing. The sample has roughly 200,000 clones; 77% are singletons. Sequenced input: PBMCs. Every receptor here comes from a woman aged 60-75 years in good health and CMV-seropositive.

This chain uses TRBV5-1 with TRBJ2-1, with 7 bases identical to TRBD2. The ends lost 8 bases at V and 4 bases at J; junction bases unmatched: 18. The CDR3 spans 17 residues. From germline, CDR1 is SGHRS and CDR2 YFSETQ. The CDR3 loop reads CASTFQGGRGTYNEQFF. For the CDR3, the DNA is TGCGCCAGTACTTTTCAGGGAGGGAGAGGAACTTACAATGAGCAGTTCTTC.

This clone was observed a handful of times. The chain joins TRBV27 to TRBJ1-2; 11 positions agree with TRBD1. The germline V gene has CDR1 MNHEY and CDR2 SMNVEV (reference sequence). The CDR3 sequence is 18 residues long. Losses at the gene ends were 5 bases for V and 2 bases for J; bases not matched to a gene: 13. The CDR3 DNA reads as TGTGCCAGCAGTACCACCGGACAGGGGGCGGGTTCGAACTATGGCTACACCTTC. Its protein product is CASSTTGQGAGSNYGYTF.

This chain links TRBV9 with TRBJ2-7; 9 bases align to TRBD1. The CDR3 contains 16 residues. The V and J ends lost 3 bases and 1 base, in that order; junction bases with no gene match: 8. Per the germline V gene, CDR1 is SGDLS and CDR2 is YYNGEE. CDR3 sequence: CASSAQQTGGSYEQYF. Here the CDR3 DNA reads TGTGCCAGCAGCGCGCAGCAGACAGGGGGGTCCTACGAGCAGTACTTC.

The rearrangement uses TRBV14 and TRBJ2-1; TRBD2 aligns across 16 bases. CDR3 size: 17 residues. Per germline, CDR1 SGHDN and CDR2 FVKESK. With V trimmed by 4 bases and J by 5 bases, 5 bases remained unmatched. CDR3 sequence reads: CASSLGTSGRGDNEQFF. CDR3 bases: TGTGCCAGCAGCCTAGGGACTAGCGGGAGGGGCGACAATGAGCAGTTCTTC.

This clone was seen a single time. V is TRBV5-5 and J is TRBJ1-6, with D possibly matching TRBD1 (5 bases). Per germline, CDR1 SGHKS and CDR2 YYEKEE (reference sequence). The CDR3 consists of 14 residues. V was cut by 2 bases and J by 9 bases, with 12 bases left in between. The CDR3 protein is CASSFWQGGSPLHF. The CDR3 DNA follows: TGTGCCAGCAGCTTTTGGCAGGGAGGTTCACCCCTCCACTTT.

This chain links TRBV29-1 with TRBJ1-2; 10 bases match TRBD1. CDR1 and CDR2 from the germline V gene are SQVTM and ANQGSEA. J was trimmed by 4 bases and V by 6 bases; bases with no gene match: 2. The CDR3 totals 12 residues. The CDR3 region is CSVGQGSYGYTF. The CDR3 DNA sequence: TGCAGCGTGGGACAGGGGTCCTATGGCTACACCTTC. Based on the CDR3 plus reference TRBV29-1 and TRBJ1-2, the full variable domain is SAVISQKPSRDICQRGTSLTIQCQVDSQVTMMFWYRQQPGQSLTLIATANQGSEATYESGFVIDKFPISRPNLTFSTLTVSNMSPEDSSIYLCSVGQGSYGYTFGSGTRLTVV.

The V gene is TRBV11-1, the J gene TRBJ1-6, with D tentatively TRBD1 (5 bases). Trimming cost V 1 base and J 4 bases, with 5 bases left between them. Per germline, CDR1 SGHAT and CDR2 FQDESV (reference sequence). This CDR3 has 14 residues. The CDR3 loop reads CASSLGQYNSPLHF. CDR3 nucleotides: TGTGCCAGCAGCTTAGGACAGTATAATTCACCCCTCCACTTT.

V usage is TRBV30 and J usage is TRBJ2-7; 12 bases line up with TRBD2. From germline, CDR1 is GTSNPN and CDR2 SVGIG (reference sequence). The CDR3 runs to 14 residues. V was clipped by 7 bases and J by 0 bases; unmatched bases: 4. The CDR3 sequence is CALSSGRASYEQYF. The CDR3 DNA follows: TGTGCCTTATCTAGCGGGAGGGCCTCCTACGAGCAGTACTTC.

The J gene is TRBJ2-1, the V gene TRBV9; 7 bases agree with TRBD2. Germline lookup yields CDR1 SGDLS and CDR2 YYNGEE. The CDR3 contains 19 residues. V gave up 4 bases and J gave up 3 bases; unmatched junction bases: 19. CDR3 DNA: TGTGCCAGCAGCTTCGATGGAGCGGGACTCGATCCTTACTACAATGAGCAGTTCTTC. The encoded protein is CASSFDGAGLDPYYNEQFF.

V gene TRBV7-2 combines with J gene TRBJ2-7; 9 bases are shared with TRBD2. V trimming: 0 bases; J trimming: 2 bases; junction bases outside the gene matches: 2. The CDR3 spans 15 residues. Germline V gives CDR1 SGHTA, CDR2 FQGNSA. The CDR3 DNA reads TGTGCCAGCAGCTTAGCCTGGACTAGCGCCTACGAGCAGTACTTC. It is translated as CASSLAWTSAYEQYF.

The chain couples TRBV7-2 to TRBJ2-1; 9 positions agree with TRBD2. CDR1 is SGHTA, CDR2 FQGNSA, per germline. V was pared by 1 base and J by 2 bases, with 3 bases of the junction left unmatched. The CDR3 sequence is 16 residues long. The CDR3 nucleotides read TGTGCCAGCAGCTTAGACGCGGGAGGGGCCTACAATGAGCAGTTCTTC. It encodes CASSLDAGGAYNEQFF.

This clone was picked up a small number of times. The chain recombines TRBV11-2 with TRBJ1-2; 8 bases match TRBD1. Germline CDR1 SGHAT, CDR2 FQNNGV. Trimming at V came to 1 base and at J to 6 bases, leaving 4 bases not matched to a gene. The CDR3 runs to 14 residues. Here the CDR3 reads CASSLGQGADGYTF. In DNA form, the CDR3 reads TGTGCCAGCAGCTTAGGGCAGGGGGCCGATGGCTACACCTTC.

J is TRBJ2-3 and V is TRBV28; D might be TRBD2 (6 bases). Trimming cost V 2 bases and J 7 bases, with 19 bases left between them. CDR1 and CDR2 (germline): MDHEN, SYDVKM. This CDR3 region has 16 residues. The CDR3 region is CASSLIVPTGGNTQYF. The DNA of the CDR3 is TGTGCCAGCAGTTTAATAGTCCCCACCGGGGGAAATACGCAGTATTTT.

This clone appeared a few times. The chain recombines TRBV19 with TRBJ1-5; possible D gene TRBD1, 5 bases. V lost 2 bases and J lost 7, with 12 bases in between. Germline V lookup: CDR1 LNHDA, CDR2 SQIVND (reference sequence). The CDR3 totals 14 residues. CDR3 nucleotides: TGTGCCAGTAGTATATCCTTCGGGGGGCAGCCCCAGCATTTT. It is translated as CASSISFGGQPQHF.

The chain combines TRBV5-1 with TRBJ1-2; 8 nucleotides agree with TRBD1. This CDR3 contains 14 residues. CDR1 and CDR2 (germline): SGHRS, YFSETQ. V trimming: 0 bases; J trimming: 8 bases; junction bases outside the gene matches: 6. The CDR3 region is CASSLADRGYGYTF. In nucleotides, the CDR3 is TGCGCCAGCAGCTTGGCCGACAGGGGCTACGGCTACACCTTC.

J is TRBJ2-7 and V is TRBV9; 7 nucleotides align to TRBD1. Unmatched junction bases numbered 4, after V lost 3 bases and J lost 1 base. CDR1 and CDR2 from the germline V gene are SGDLS and YYNGEE. The CDR3 loop spans 14 amino acids. CDR3 nucleotide sequence: TGTGCCAGCAGCGCCGGGACAGAATCCTACGAGCAGTACTTC. Protein: CASSAGTESYEQYF.